These 15 T cell receptor beta chains came from one sample sequenced in a study of cytomegalovirus exposure and HLA in healthy donors. Primers included in the PCR were 60 Vbeta and 13 Jbeta primers. Profiled with immunoSEQ multiplex PCR; TCRdb holds only in-frame clones, not every one. The sample consists of approximately 190,000 clones, about four fifths of them appearing once. The sample was PBMCs. These receptors came from a woman under 30 in good health and CMV-seronegative.

The rearrangement joins TRBV6-5 to TRBJ2-2, with D possibly matching TRBD1 (6 bases). Germline loops: CDR1 MNHEY, CDR2 SVGAGI. The CDR3 has 15 amino acids. The V gene lost 8 bases and the J gene lost 0 bases, with 13 bases spanning the gap. DNA of the CDR3: TGTGCCAGCCGGAGGAACAGGGCGAACACCGGGGAGCTGTTTTTT. The encoded protein is CASRRNRANTGELFF.

This clone has a single count. The CDR3 spells CASRDGDPGDEQFF. DNA of the CDR3: TGTGCCAGCAGGGACGGGGACCCGGGGGATGAGCAGTTCTTC. The V call is TRBV2, the J call TRBJ2-1; D is perhaps TRBD2 (6 bases). The CDR3 spans 14 residues. Trimming removed 6 bases from V and 8 bases from J, with 17 bases in between. Looked up from germline, CDR1 is SNHLY and CDR2 is FYNNEI.

The V call is TRBV6-5, the J call TRBJ2-7; D is unclear. The CDR3 totals 13 residues. Per germline, CDR1 MNHEY and CDR2 SVGAGI. The V end was cut by 5 bases, the J end by 3 bases, with 11 bases between. CDR3 region: CASSARLYYEQYV. CDR3 bases: TGTGCCAGCAGTGCTCGATTATACTACGAGCAGTACGTC.

The sample holds one count of this clone. This same CDR3 is encoded by further DNA sequences in the sample. The chain links TRBV6-6 to TRBJ2-7; 9 nucleotides align to TRBD2. Looked up from germline, CDR1 is MNHNY and CDR2 is SVGAGI (reference sequence). The CDR3 length is 16 residues. The CDR3 protein is CASSPILAGKINEQYV. The CDR3 DNA sequence: TGCGCCAGCAGTCCGATACTAGCGGGTAAAATTAACGAGCAGTACGTC.

This clone was seen a few times. The V and J genes are TRBV6-5 and TRBJ2-3; 10 nucleotides match TRBD2. CDR1 is MNHEY and CDR2 is SVGAGI in the germline V gene. V was pared by 2 bases and J by 5 bases, with 7 bases of the junction left unmatched. CDR3 length: 16 residues. CDR3 bases: TGTGCCAGCAGTTACAGGGGACTAGCGAACGGAGATACGCAGTATTTT. Protein product: CASSYRGLANGDTQYF.

V and J are TRBV28 and TRBJ1-1; the match to TRBD1 covers 7 bases. Looked up from germline, CDR1 is MDHEN and CDR2 is SYDVKM. This CDR3 is 13 amino acids long. With V trimmed by 10 bases and J by 6 bases, 11 bases remained unmatched. This CDR3 is CATYGTANPEAFF. DNA for the CDR3: TGTGCCACCTACGGGACAGCTAATCCTGAAGCTTTCTTT. Looking up the rest from reference TRBV28 and TRBJ1-1 gives the full variable domain: DVKVTQSSRYLVKRTGEKVFLECVQDMDHENMFWYRQDPGLGLRLIYFSYDVKMKEKGDIPEGYSVSREKKERFSLILESASTNQTSMYLCATYGTANPEAFFGQGTRLTVV.

The chain has TRBV6-1 and TRBJ1-1, with TRBD1 matching 7 bases. CDR3 length: 15 residues. After removal of 6 bases from V and 2 bases from J, the junction contained 9 bases not matched to a gene. Germline V lookup: CDR1 MNHNS, CDR2 SASEGT. In nucleotides, the CDR3 is TGTGCCAGCAGGGAGGACAGGCGACTTAACACTGAAGCTTTCTTT. Encoded protein: CASREDRRLNTEAFF.

This clone was detected a few times. This chain joins TRBV5-1 and TRBJ2-7; TRBD1 might be the D (6 bases). V was shortened by 4 bases and J by 2 bases, with 13 bases between the two germline ends. The CDR3 has 14 residues. Germline CDR1 reads SGHRS; CDR2 reads YFSETQ. The CDR3 sequence: CASSPGTTTYEQYF. The DNA of the CDR3 is TGCGCCAGCAGCCCCGGGACAACCACCTACGAGCAGTACTTC.

The chain employs TRBV2 and TRBJ2-3, with a weak D call TRBD1 (6 bases). CDR1 SNHLY and CDR2 FYNNEI come from the germline V gene. V was pared by 3 bases and J by 0 bases, with 13 bases between. This CDR3 has 16 amino acids. CDR3 in amino acids: CASSDFGTRSTDTQYF. The DNA of the CDR3 is TGTGCCAGCAGTGATTTCGGGACACGGAGCACAGATACGCAGTATTTT.

This clone was observed a handful of times. This chain uses TRBV10-3 with TRBJ2-1, with 15 bases lining up with TRBD2. V lost 2 bases to trimming and J lost 10 bases; unmatched junction nucleotides: 3. Germline CDR1 reads ENHRY; CDR2 reads SYGVKD. CDR3 size: 15 residues. The CDR3 loop is CAISEEGLAGGEQFF. In nucleotides, the CDR3 is TGTGCCATCAGTGAGGAGGGACTAGCGGGGGGAGAGCAGTTCTTC.

CDR3 protein: CASSQVPPETQYF. In nucleotides, the CDR3 is TGTGCCAGCAGCCAGGTCCCCCCAGAGACCCAGTACTTC. The chain carries TRBV7-9 and TRBJ2-5, with unresolved D. Germline V gene sequence: CDR1 SEHNR, CDR2 FQNEAQ (reference sequence). The CDR3 spans 13 residues. Trimming cost V 5 bases and J 4 bases, with 11 bases left between them.

This chain links TRBV7-9 with TRBJ2-1; D is uncertain. The CDR3 totals 13 residues. In germline, CDR1 is SEHNR, CDR2 FQNEAQ (reference sequence). The V and J ends lost 5 bases and 6 bases respectively, with 11 bases between them. The DNA of the CDR3 is TGTGCCAGCAGCGCCGAATCGGTCAATGAGCAGTTCTTC. Its protein product is CASSAESVNEQFF.

The chain joins TRBV6-5 to TRBJ2-7; a possible D gene is TRBD1 (6 bases). This CDR3 contains 14 residues. Trimming took 6 bases from V and 6 from J, leaving 18 bases between them. Germline V gene sequence: CDR1 MNHEY, CDR2 SVGAGI. The chain's CDR3 is CASRMGDTPAEQYF. The CDR3 region has the DNA TGTGCCAGCAGGATGGGGGACACCCCAGCCGAGCAGTACTTC.

This chain connects TRBV6-5 to TRBJ1-3, with 8 bases fitting TRBD1. The CDR3 consists of 15 residues. After removal of 5 bases from V and 0 bases from J, the junction contained 3 bases not matched to a gene. Germline V CDR1 and CDR2: MNHEY, SVGAGI. Here the CDR3 reads CASSRTGFSGNTIYF. CDR3 sequence (DNA): TGTGCCAGCAGTCGGACAGGGTTCTCTGGAAACACCATATATTTT.

The chain carries TRBV4-3 and TRBJ2-2, with D possibly matching TRBD2 (5 bases). The CDR3 is 18 amino acids. CDR1 is LGHNA, CDR2 YSLEER, per germline. Trimming pared 2 bases from V and 7 bases from J, leaving 23 bases between. The CDR3: CASSQSYPGSWAVGELFF. The CDR3 nucleotides read TGCGCCAGCAGCCAATCTTACCCGGGATCTTGGGCGGTCGGGGAGCTGTTTTTT.